Sequencing of this T cell receptor (beta chain) was carried out in a study of T cell repertoires in cytomegalovirus infection. CDR3 length equals 12 residues. Germline lookup yields CDR1 MNHNS and CDR2 SASEGT. The V end was cut by 6 bases, the J end by 1 base, with 6 bases between. TCRdb called the reads again in MiXCR, with one record for every CDR3 protein. The data hold more than 65,000 distinct CDR3 sequences, with roughly half observed a single time. This clonotype was observed a handful of times. Its antigen is unidentified. Sequencing was performed on CD8+ T cells from cultured PBMCs, taken from culture after CMV antigen stimulation. The sequence was collected from a human donor in good health (CMV status not recorded). Some clones in this sample may be carry-over from other donors' samples. The V and J genes are TRBV6-1 and TRBJ1-1; D might be TRBD1 (6 bases). CDR3 coding DNA: TGTGCCAGCAGGGGACAGAACACTGAAGCTTTCTTT. It specifies CASRGQNTEAFF.